This passage covers 22 T cell receptor beta chains from one sample sequenced in a study of blood T cell repertoires in COVID-19. Sequenced by immunoSEQ multiplex PCR; TCRdb stores in-frame clones only, minus some. Among under 300,000 clones listed, about four fifths were seen once. Material for sequencing was peripheral blood. These receptors were taken from a woman in her late teens or twenties with acute or convalescent COVID-19.

The chain uses TRBV4-2 and TRBJ2-7; TRBD1 matches 7 bases. This CDR3 region has 18 residues. V lost 0 bases to trimming and J lost 4 bases; unmatched junction nucleotides: 15. The germline V gene has CDR1 LGHNA and CDR2 YNFKEQ. CDR3 nucleotides: TGTGCCAGCAGCCAAGATACGGCAGTGAGGGACAGTTTATACGAGCAGTACTTC. It encodes CASSQDTAVRDSLYEQYF.

The rearrangement uses TRBV19 and TRBJ1-2; 11 positions match TRBD1. The CDR3 extends over 16 amino acids. With 6 bases clipped from V and 4 bases from J, the junction kept 10 bases outside the gene matches. CDR1 is LNHDA and CDR2 is SQIVND in the germline V gene (reference sequence). The CDR3 coding sequence is TGTGCCAGTAGAAAATCTGGACAGGGGGCGACCTATGGCTACACCTTC. This codes for CASRKSGQGATYGYTF. Full variable domain (outside the CDR3, taken from reference TRBV19 and TRBJ1-2): DGGITQSPKYLFRKEGQNVTLSCEQNLNHDAMYWYRQDPGQGLRLIYYSQIVNDFQKGDIAEGYSVSREKKESFPLTVTSAQKNPTAFYLCASRKSGQGATYGYTFGSGTRLTVV.

The rearrangement uses TRBV11-2 and TRBJ2-7, with 7 bases matching TRBD1. Germline CDR1 and CDR2: SGHAT and FQNNGV. The CDR3 loop spans 13 amino acids. The junction had 3 bases not matched to a gene; V was cut back by 3 bases and J by 4 bases. DNA for the CDR3: TGTGCCAGCAGCTTTCAGGGACAGTACGAGCAGTACTTC. As protein: CASSFQGQYEQYF.

The chain recombines TRBV5-1 with TRBJ2-5; TRBD1 matches 9 bases. Looked up from germline, CDR1 is SGHRS and CDR2 is YFSETQ. The CDR3 is made up of 16 amino acids. The ends lost 3 bases at V and 5 bases at J; junction bases unmatched: 11. CDR3 region: CASSSPGQGGGETQYF. Here the CDR3 DNA reads TGCGCCAGCAGCTCCCCGGGACAGGGTGGAGGGGAGACCCAGTACTTC.

This chain connects TRBV4-3 to TRBJ2-1; TRBD2 aligns across 16 bases. Germline values: CDR1 LGHNA, CDR2 YSLEER. V was clipped by 1 base and J by 5 bases; unmatched bases: 2. This CDR3 is 17 amino acids long. The CDR3 coding sequence is TGCGCCAGCAGCCAAGTCGGGACTAGCGGGAGGGACAATGAGCAGTTCTTC. Encoded protein: CASSQVGTSGRDNEQFF.

The chain couples TRBV4-1 to TRBJ2-5; 10 positions agree with TRBD1. The CDR3 runs 15 residues. With 1 base clipped from V and 4 bases from J, the junction kept 3 bases outside the gene matches. Germline CDR1 and CDR2: MGHRA and YSYEKL. CDR3: CASSQGQGARETQYF. CDR3 DNA: TGCGCCAGCAGCCAAGGACAGGGGGCAAGAGAGACCCAGTACTTC.

V is TRBV19 and J is TRBJ2-7; D remains unclear. V dropped 3 bases and J dropped 0 bases, with 9 bases sitting between them. This CDR3 spans 14 amino acids. Looked up from germline, CDR1 is LNHDA and CDR2 is SQIVND (reference sequence). Written as DNA, the CDR3 is TGTGCCAGTAGTATTTACAGCAACTCCTACGAGCAGTACTTC. It codes for CASSIYSNSYEQYF.

The V gene is TRBV29-1, the J gene TRBJ1-4; D remains unclear. Germline lookup yields CDR1 SQVTM and CDR2 ANQGSEA. V dropped 0 bases and J dropped 5 bases, with 10 bases sitting between them. CDR3 length equals 14 residues. The CDR3 reads CSVEEVGGNEKLFF. In nucleotides, the CDR3 is TGCAGCGTTGAAGAGGTCGGCGGGAATGAAAAACTGTTTTTT. Complete variable domain (other parts from reference TRBV29-1 and TRBJ1-4): SAVISQKPSRDICQRGTSLTIQCQVDSQVTMMFWYRQQPGQSLTLIATANQGSEATYESGFVIDKFPISRPNLTFSTLTVSNMSPEDSSIYLCSVEEVGGNEKLFFGSGTQLSVL.

The chain is built from TRBV12-3 or TRBV12-4 and TRBJ1-2; TRBD1 might be the D (6 bases). Between the trimmed V and J ends, which lost 3 bases and 8 bases, there was a span of 13 bases. The CDR3 covers 13 residues. The CDR3 DNA reads as TGTGCCAGCAGTTTTCAGGGGATCGGGGGCTACACCTTC. Translation: CASSFQGIGGYTF.

The rearrangement uses TRBV2 and TRBJ1-2; 10 positions match TRBD1. CDR1 is SNHLY, CDR2 FYNNEI, per germline. The V and J ends lost 7 bases and 7 bases, in that order; junction bases with no gene match: 9. The CDR3 spans 14 residues. The CDR3 coding sequence is TGTGCCAGCAATGGGCCAGGACAGGGGGTTGGCTACACCTTC. Residues: CASNGPGQGVGYTF. Variable domain in full (rest from reference TRBV2 and TRBJ1-2): EPEVTQTPSHQVTQMGQEVILRCVPISNHLYFYWYRQILGQKVEFLVSFYNNEISEKSEIFDDQFSVERPDGSNFTLKIRSTKLEDSAMYFCASNGPGQGVGYTFGSGTRLTVV.

The J gene is TRBJ1-6, the V gene TRBV4-3; D is unclear. In germline, CDR1 is LGHNA, CDR2 YSLEER. The CDR3 is 14 residues long. The ends were cut back, 4 bases at V and 10 bases at J, with 14 bases in the middle. Here the CDR3 reads CASSPERGSSPLHF. The CDR3 DNA follows: TGCGCCAGCAGCCCCGAACGCGGAAGCTCACCCCTCCACTTT.

The V gene is TRBV5-4, the J gene TRBJ1-3, with 8 bases lining up with TRBD1. CDR3 size: 14 residues. Germline loops: CDR1 SGHNT, CDR2 YYREEE (reference sequence). With V trimmed by 4 bases and J by 3 bases, 3 bases remained unmatched. The CDR3 is CASSPGQGGNTIYF. CDR3 DNA sequence: TGTGCCAGCAGCCCAGGACAGGGTGGAAACACCATATATTTT.

This chain joins TRBV28 and TRBJ2-1, with 8 positions matching TRBD2. There are 14 residues in the CDR3. Germline V lookup: CDR1 MDHEN, CDR2 SYDVKM. V shed 3 bases, J shed 4 bases, and the junction held 2 bases outside the gene matches. The CDR3 protein is CASSLTSEYNEQFF. CDR3 coding DNA: TGTGCCAGCAGTTTGACTAGCGAGTACAATGAGCAGTTCTTC.

This clone was seen more than once but under ten times. The CDR3 coding sequence is TGTGCCAGCAGCTTCGACAGCTCTGGAAACACCATATATTTT. The encoded protein is CASSFDSSGNTIYF. The chain combines TRBV5-5 with TRBJ1-3, with D possibly TRBD1 on 5 matching bases. V was shortened by 2 bases and J by 0 bases, with 6 bases between the two germline ends. Germline V CDR1 and CDR2: SGHKS, YYEKEE (reference sequence). This CDR3 has 14 residues. Supplemented by reference TRBV5-5 and TRBJ1-3, the full variable domain reads DAGVTQSPTHLIKTRGQQVTLRCSPISGHKSVSWYQQVLGQGPQFIFQYYEKEERGRGNFPDRFSARQFPNYSSELNVNALLLGDSALYLCASSFDSSGNTIYFGEGSWLTVV.

The rearrangement links TRBV4-3 to TRBJ2-7, with 7 bases aligning to TRBD2. V shed 0 bases and J 7 bases; nucleotides not matched to a gene: 18. CDR3 length: 18 residues. CDR1 LGHNA and CDR2 YSLEER come from the germline V gene. DNA for the CDR3: TGCGCCAGCAGCCAAGAGGCGGGAGAAGCTCTCCCCCCACGGGAGCAGTACTTC. This encodes CASSQEAGEALPPREQYF.

The chain carries TRBV4-3 and TRBJ2-1; D is uncertain. This CDR3 contains 12 residues. The ends were cut back, 0 bases at V and 10 bases at J, with 7 bases in the middle. Germline assignment: CDR1 LGHNA and CDR2 YSLEER. The CDR3 loop reads CASSQDRREQFF. CDR3 DNA sequence: TGCGCCAGCAGCCAAGATCGGAGAGAGCAGTTCTTC.

The J gene is TRBJ2-7, the V gene TRBV20-1, with D tentatively TRBD2 (6 bases). The CDR3 is made up of 11 amino acids. Germline V gives CDR1 DFQATT, CDR2 SNEGSKA (reference sequence). V lost 5 bases, J lost 6 bases, and 11 bases lay in between. The CDR3 protein is CSAWGVSEQYF. CDR3 nucleotide sequence: TGCAGTGCTTGGGGGGTCTCCGAGCAGTACTTC.

This clone has a handful of counts. This chain uses TRBV5-1 with TRBJ2-4, with D perhaps matching TRBD2 (6 bases). CDR1 and CDR2 from the germline V gene are SGHRS and YFSETQ. The CDR3 length is 15 residues. Trimming took off 4 bases at V and 6 bases at J, with 17 bases between the two ends. CDR3 in amino acids: CASSPGLGGGNIQYF. The CDR3 bases are TGCGCCAGCAGCCCGGGACTGGGGGGAGGAAACATTCAGTACTTC.

The chain joins TRBV10-3 to TRBJ1-1; 8 nucleotides line up with TRBD1. CDR3 length: 12 residues. With 7 bases clipped from V and 3 bases from J, the junction kept 1 base outside the gene matches. Germline CDR1 and CDR2: ENHRY and SYGVKD. The CDR3 is CAINRGDTEAFF. CDR3 nucleotides: TGTGCCATCAACAGGGGGGACACTGAAGCTTTCTTT.

Here the CDR3 reads CASSADTAEAFF. Written as DNA, the CDR3 is TGTGCCAGCAGCGCGGACACGGCTGAAGCTTTCTTT. J is TRBJ1-1 and V is TRBV9, with D possibly being TRBD1 (5 bases). This CDR3 region has 12 residues. V gave up 3 bases and J gave up 6 bases, with 9 bases separating them. Germline CDR1 and CDR2: SGDLS and YYNGEE.

The chain is built from TRBV6-5 and TRBJ1-1; D is perhaps TRBD1 (5 bases). The length of the CDR3 is 13 residues. Trimming took 8 bases from V and 1 from J, leaving 11 bases between them. Germline lookup yields CDR1 MNHEY and CDR2 SVGAGI. CDR3 amino acids: CASGPTGNTEAFF. Written as DNA, the CDR3 is TGTGCCAGCGGACCAACAGGGAACACTGAAGCTTTCTTT.

This rearrangement joins TRBV5-8 to TRBJ2-3; tentatively, D is TRBD1 (5 bases). The germline gives CDR1 SGHTS, CDR2 YDEGEE. The CDR3 covers 15 residues. The V gene lost 0 bases and the J gene lost 1 base, with 9 bases spanning the gap. The CDR3 sequence is CASSLGMGRTDTQYF. The CDR3 DNA follows: TGTGCCAGCAGCTTGGGGATGGGGCGCACAGATACGCAGTATTTT.